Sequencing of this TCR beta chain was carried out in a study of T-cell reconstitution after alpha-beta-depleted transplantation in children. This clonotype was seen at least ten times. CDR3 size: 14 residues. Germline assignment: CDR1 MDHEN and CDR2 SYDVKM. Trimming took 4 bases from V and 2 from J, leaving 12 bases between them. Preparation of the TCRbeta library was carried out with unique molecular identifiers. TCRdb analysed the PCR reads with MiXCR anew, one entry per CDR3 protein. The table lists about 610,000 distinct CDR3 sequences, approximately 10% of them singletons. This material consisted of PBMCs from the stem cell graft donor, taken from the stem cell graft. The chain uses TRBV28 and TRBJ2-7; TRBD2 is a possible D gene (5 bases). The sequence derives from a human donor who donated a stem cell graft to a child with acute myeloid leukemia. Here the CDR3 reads CASSSYGGPYEQYF. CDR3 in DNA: TGTGCCAGCAGTTCCTACGGAGGTCCCTACGAGCAGTACTTC.